The rows below give T cell receptor beta chains drawn from one sample of a study of blood T cell repertoires in COVID-19. TCRdb's table, derived via immunoSEQ multiplex PCR, lists solely in-frame clones and lacks some. Found here are under 300,000 clones, approximately 91% of them singletons; the top ten hold approximately 1.5%. Sequenced input: PBMCs or T cells enriched from blood (not recorded which). Source of these receptors: a woman in her thirties or forties who had recovered from COVID-19. CDR3s include the opening cysteine and the closing phenylalanine or tryptophan. Fields, in order: D gene, J gene, V gene, clone size, CDR3 DNA, CDR3 protein. D genes are given only for firm matches. The size entry is marked missing in some rows and otherwise reads once, few, many or a size class.

d_gene: TRBD2
j_gene: TRBJ2-3
v_gene: TRBV6-5
abundance: once
CDR3nt: TGTGCCAGCAAGCCACTAGCGGGGTTAGCGCAGTATTTT
CDR3aa: CASKPLAGLAQYF

d_gene: -
j_gene: TRBJ1-3
v_gene: TRBV2
abundance: -
CDR3nt: TGTGCCAGCAGGGGGAGGCCTGGAAACACCATATATTTT
CDR3aa: CASRGRPGNTIYF

d_gene: TRBD2
j_gene: TRBJ2-7
v_gene: TRBV7-9
abundance: few
CDR3nt: TGTGCCAGCAGCTTTAGGGCCGGGACTAGCGGTTTCTACGAGCAGTACTTC
CDR3aa: CASSFRAGTSGFYEQYF

d_gene: TRBD1
j_gene: TRBJ1-1
v_gene: TRBV5-1
abundance: once
CDR3nt: TGCGCCAGCAGCTTGGGGGACAGGGGGAACACTGAAGCTTTCTTT
CDR3aa: CASSLGDRGNTEAFF

d_gene: TRBD2
j_gene: TRBJ2-7
v_gene: TRBV11-2
abundance: -
CDR3nt: TGTGCCAGCAGCTCCGGGGGGGGCTCCTACGAGCAGTACTTC
CDR3aa: CASSSGGGSYEQYF

d_gene: -
j_gene: TRBJ1-1
v_gene: TRBV5-5
abundance: -
CDR3nt: TGTGCCAGCAGCTTGGGGACACCGAGTGAAGCTTTCTTT
CDR3aa: CASSLGTPSEAFF

d_gene: -
j_gene: TRBJ1-5
v_gene: TRBV5-1
abundance: -
CDR3nt: TGCGCCAGCAGCCCGAGCGGGGGCGATGGACAGCCCCAGCATTTT
CDR3aa: CASSPSGGDGQPQHF

d_gene: -
j_gene: TRBJ1-1
v_gene: TRBV15
abundance: -
CDR3nt: TGTGCCACCAGCAGACAGGGGAGGGACACTGAAGCTTTCTTT
CDR3aa: CATSRQGRDTEAFF

d_gene: TRBD1
j_gene: TRBJ1-6
v_gene: TRBV27
abundance: few
CDR3nt: TGTGCCAGCAGTCGGGACAGCTTTTCACCCCTCCACTTT
CDR3aa: CASSRDSFSPLHF

d_gene: TRBD2
j_gene: TRBJ2-1
v_gene: TRBV9
abundance: once
CDR3nt: TGTGCCAGCCAGCCGGGAGGGTCCAATGAGCAGTTCTTC
CDR3aa: CASQPGGSNEQFF

d_gene: -
j_gene: TRBJ2-6
v_gene: TRBV7-3
abundance: -
CDR3nt: TGTGCCAGCAGCCCAGGGACTGGGGCCAACGTCCTGACTTTC
CDR3aa: CASSPGTGANVLTF

d_gene: TRBD1
j_gene: TRBJ1-3
v_gene: TRBV9
abundance: once
CDR3nt: TGTGCCAGCAGCGTAGCGGGACAGGGAGCAAACACCATATATTTT
CDR3aa: CASSVAGQGANTIYF

d_gene: TRBD2
j_gene: TRBJ2-7
v_gene: TRBV19
abundance: once
CDR3nt: TGTGCCAGTAGCTTGACTAGCGGGACCTACGAGCAGTACTTC
CDR3aa: CASSLTSGTYEQYF

d_gene: -
j_gene: TRBJ2-1
v_gene: TRBV5-5
abundance: -
CDR3nt: TGTGCCAGCAGCTTGGAGCTGAGGGACAATGAGCAGTTCTTC
CDR3aa: CASSLELRDNEQFF

d_gene: -
j_gene: TRBJ2-5
v_gene: TRBV5-1
abundance: -
CDR3nt: TGCGCCAGCAGCTCCGGGGTCCAAGAGACCCAGTACTTC
CDR3aa: CASSSGVQETQYF

d_gene: TRBD2
j_gene: TRBJ2-7
v_gene: TRBV5-1
abundance: few
CDR3nt: TGCGCCAGCAGCGGGGGACTAGCGGGAGCGGGGTACGAGCAGTACTTC
CDR3aa: CASSGGLAGAGYEQYF

d_gene: -
j_gene: TRBJ2-3
v_gene: TRBV12-5
abundance: once
CDR3nt: TGTGCTAGTGGTCATCGGCTAGCAGGAGCCATGGGTACAGATACGCAGTATTTT
CDR3aa: CASGHRLAGAMGTDTQYF

d_gene: -
j_gene: TRBJ2-5
v_gene: TRBV27
abundance: -
CDR3nt: TGTGCCAGCAGTACAATCTTAGGGGGATTGAGGGAGACCCAGTACTTC
CDR3aa: CASSTILGGLRETQYF

d_gene: TRBD1
j_gene: TRBJ2-7
v_gene: TRBV7-9
abundance: -
CDR3nt: TGTGCCAGCAGCCCCGGACAGGGAAGTCAGTACTTC
CDR3aa: CASSPGQGSQYF

d_gene: -
j_gene: TRBJ2-1
v_gene: TRBV19
abundance: -
CDR3nt: TGTGCCAGTAGTATAATGGGCAGGCGGGATGAGCAGTTCTTC
CDR3aa: CASSIMGRRDEQFF

d_gene: -
j_gene: TRBJ1-2
v_gene: TRBV10-3
abundance: -
CDR3nt: TGTGCCATCAGTGCACAGGCAACCCTTAACTATGGCTACACCTTC
CDR3aa: CAISAQATLNYGYTF

d_gene: -
j_gene: TRBJ2-2
v_gene: TRBV3-1/TRBV3-2
abundance: -
CDR3nt: TGTGCCAGCGCATTCGGGGGAAACACCGGGGAGCTGTTTTTT
CDR3aa: CASAFGGNTGELFF

d_gene: -
j_gene: TRBJ1-2
v_gene: TRBV18
abundance: -
CDR3nt: TGTGCCAGCTCACCCGCGACGGACTCTTATGGCTACACCTTC
CDR3aa: CASSPATDSYGYTF

d_gene: -
j_gene: TRBJ2-1
v_gene: TRBV7-6
abundance: once
CDR3nt: TGTGCCAGCAGCTTAGTTCTGGCCCCACGAAGTGAGCAGTTCTTC
CDR3aa: CASSLVLAPRSEQFF

d_gene: -
j_gene: TRBJ2-3
v_gene: TRBV7-9
abundance: -
CDR3nt: TGTGCCAGCAGCCTTCGTCCTACAGATACGCAGTATTTT
CDR3aa: CASSLRPTDTQYF

d_gene: TRBD2
j_gene: TRBJ2-7
v_gene: TRBV11-2
abundance: -
CDR3nt: TGTGCCAGCAGCTCCGCACTCGGCGCGGGAGGAGCGTCCTACGAGCAGTACTTC
CDR3aa: CASSSALGAGGASYEQYF

d_gene: TRBD1
j_gene: TRBJ1-1
v_gene: TRBV29-1
abundance: -
CDR3nt: TGCAGCGCCGTGGACAGGCTAAACACTGAAGCTTTCTTT
CDR3aa: CSAVDRLNTEAFF

d_gene: -
j_gene: TRBJ1-5
v_gene: TRBV6-5
abundance: -
CDR3nt: TGTGCCAGCAGTTACGTAGGCAGGGATCAGCCCCAGCATTTT
CDR3aa: CASSYVGRDQPQHF

d_gene: -
j_gene: TRBJ1-2
v_gene: TRBV21-1
abundance: -
CDR3nt: TGTGCCAGCAGCAAAGGGGACCAAGGGGGACAGGGCAGCTATGGCTACACCTTC
CDR3aa: CASSKGDQGGQGSYGYTF

d_gene: TRBD1
j_gene: TRBJ1-6
v_gene: TRBV7-2
abundance: -
CDR3nt: TGTGCCAGCAGCTTACACTCAGGGGGCGCGGGATCACCCCTCCACTTT
CDR3aa: CASSLHSGGAGSPLHF

d_gene: TRBD1
j_gene: TRBJ2-7
v_gene: TRBV2
abundance: -
CDR3nt: TGTGCCAGCAGTGAACGGGGTACAGGGGAGTACTTC
CDR3aa: CASSERGTGEYF

d_gene: -
j_gene: TRBJ1-4
v_gene: TRBV9
abundance: few
CDR3nt: TGTGCCAGCAGCCCCCTTGCAACTAATGAAAAACTGTTTTTT
CDR3aa: CASSPLATNEKLFF

d_gene: -
j_gene: TRBJ1-2
v_gene: TRBV6-5
abundance: -
CDR3nt: TGTGCCAGTCGGACAGCGACCTATGGCTACACCTTC
CDR3aa: CASRTATYGYTF

d_gene: -
j_gene: TRBJ2-3
v_gene: TRBV3-1/TRBV3-2
abundance: few
CDR3nt: TGTGCCAGCAGCCAAGGCATAGACAGTACCACAGATACGCAGTATTTT
CDR3aa: CASSQGIDSTTDTQYF

d_gene: TRBD1
j_gene: TRBJ2-7
v_gene: TRBV10-1
abundance: -
CDR3nt: TGCGCCAGCAGTGATGGGGGGACAGGGGGCAACGAGCAGTACTTC
CDR3aa: CASSDGGTGGNEQYF

d_gene: -
j_gene: TRBJ2-2
v_gene: TRBV9
abundance: -
CDR3nt: TGTGCCAGCAGCGTAGGGAGTGGGGCCACCGGGGAGCTGTTTTTT
CDR3aa: CASSVGSGATGELFF

d_gene: TRBD1
j_gene: TRBJ2-3
v_gene: TRBV27
abundance: -
CDR3nt: TGTGCCAGCAGTCAGGACAGGGCTTGGGGTACGCAGTATTTT
CDR3aa: CASSQDRAWGTQYF

d_gene: -
j_gene: TRBJ1-1
v_gene: TRBV27
abundance: -
CDR3nt: TGTGCCAGCAGTTCCCGCCGCCTCGGGTTGAACACTGAAGCTTTCTTT
CDR3aa: CASSSRRLGLNTEAFF

d_gene: TRBD1
j_gene: TRBJ1-2
v_gene: TRBV27
abundance: -
CDR3nt: TGTGCCAGCAGTGATCTGGCCGGGACAGACTTTAACTATGGCTACACCTTC
CDR3aa: CASSDLAGTDFNYGYTF

d_gene: TRBD1
j_gene: TRBJ1-2
v_gene: TRBV18
abundance: -
CDR3nt: TGTGCCAGCTCACCTTGGACAGGGGCCGATGGCTACACCTTC
CDR3aa: CASSPWTGADGYTF

d_gene: -
j_gene: TRBJ2-7
v_gene: TRBV9
abundance: -
CDR3nt: TGTGCCAGCAGCGCTAGGACAGACCCCTCCTACGAGCAGTACTTC
CDR3aa: CASSARTDPSYEQYF

d_gene: TRBD2
j_gene: TRBJ2-2
v_gene: TRBV27
abundance: -
CDR3nt: TGTGCCAGCAGTTTGGGACTAGCGGGAGCCGGGGAGCTGTTTTTT
CDR3aa: CASSLGLAGAGELFF

d_gene: TRBD2
j_gene: TRBJ2-1
v_gene: TRBV5-1
abundance: -
CDR3nt: TGCGCCAGCAGCCTGACTAGCGGGACCTACAATGAGCAGTTCTTC
CDR3aa: CASSLTSGTYNEQFF

d_gene: -
j_gene: TRBJ1-1
v_gene: TRBV7-9
abundance: -
CDR3nt: TGTGCCAGCAGCTTATATCTAGTGGGGAGCCAAGCTTTCTTT
CDR3aa: CASSLYLVGSQAFF

d_gene: TRBD2
j_gene: TRBJ2-7
v_gene: TRBV5-4
abundance: -
CDR3nt: TGTGCCAGCAGCGCCACCCGACTAGCGGGGGGCGACGAGCAGTACTTC
CDR3aa: CASSATRLAGGDEQYF

d_gene: TRBD1
j_gene: TRBJ1-4
v_gene: TRBV2
abundance: -
CDR3nt: TGTGCCAGCAGTACCCAGACAGGGGATGAAAAACTGTTTTTT
CDR3aa: CASSTQTGDEKLFF

d_gene: -
j_gene: TRBJ2-5
v_gene: TRBV3-1/TRBV3-2
abundance: -
CDR3nt: TGTGCCAGCAGTCGGACATACAAAGAGACCCAGTACTTC
CDR3aa: CASSRTYKETQYF

d_gene: -
j_gene: TRBJ1-6
v_gene: TRBV9
abundance: -
CDR3nt: TGTGCCAGCAGCGTAGGTTGGAGCTCCTATAATTCACCCCTCCACTTT
CDR3aa: CASSVGWSSYNSPLHF

d_gene: TRBD1
j_gene: TRBJ2-5
v_gene: TRBV5-1
abundance: -
CDR3nt: TGCGCCAGCAGCTTCGACAGGGGGCGGTTCGAGACCCAGTACTTC
CDR3aa: CASSFDRGRFETQYF

d_gene: TRBD1
j_gene: TRBJ1-2
v_gene: TRBV7-2
abundance: -
CDR3nt: TGTGCCAGCAGCTTAAGCCAGGGGGCGCTTGGCTACACCTTC
CDR3aa: CASSLSQGALGYTF

d_gene: -
j_gene: TRBJ1-2
v_gene: TRBV6-2/TRBV6-3
abundance: -
CDR3nt: TGTGCCAGCAGTTGGGGAGGTCTGAACTATGGCTACACCTTC
CDR3aa: CASSWGGLNYGYTF

d_gene: TRBD1
j_gene: TRBJ1-2
v_gene: TRBV6-5
abundance: -
CDR3nt: TGTGCCAGCAGTACGGACACAGGGGTCTATGGCTACACCTTC
CDR3aa: CASSTDTGVYGYTF

d_gene: -
j_gene: TRBJ1-1
v_gene: TRBV19
abundance: -
CDR3nt: TGTGCCAGTAGAGAATCCGACAGGACTGAAGCTTTCTTT
CDR3aa: CASRESDRTEAFF

d_gene: -
j_gene: TRBJ2-3
v_gene: TRBV9
abundance: -
CDR3nt: TGTGCCAGCAGCCCCTCCGGTACGCAGTATTTT
CDR3aa: CASSPSGTQYF

d_gene: -
j_gene: TRBJ2-7
v_gene: TRBV7-9
abundance: -
CDR3nt: TGTGCCAGCAGCTTAGCGGGCAGCTACGAGCAGTACTTC
CDR3aa: CASSLAGSYEQYF

d_gene: TRBD1
j_gene: TRBJ1-5
v_gene: TRBV19
abundance: -
CDR3nt: TGTGCCAGCTCACAGGGGAATCAGCCCCAGCATTTT
CDR3aa: CASSQGNQPQHF

d_gene: -
j_gene: TRBJ2-7
v_gene: TRBV18
abundance: -
CDR3nt: TGTGCCAGCTCACCCGCAGGTGAGGAGCAGTACTTC
CDR3aa: CASSPAGEEQYF